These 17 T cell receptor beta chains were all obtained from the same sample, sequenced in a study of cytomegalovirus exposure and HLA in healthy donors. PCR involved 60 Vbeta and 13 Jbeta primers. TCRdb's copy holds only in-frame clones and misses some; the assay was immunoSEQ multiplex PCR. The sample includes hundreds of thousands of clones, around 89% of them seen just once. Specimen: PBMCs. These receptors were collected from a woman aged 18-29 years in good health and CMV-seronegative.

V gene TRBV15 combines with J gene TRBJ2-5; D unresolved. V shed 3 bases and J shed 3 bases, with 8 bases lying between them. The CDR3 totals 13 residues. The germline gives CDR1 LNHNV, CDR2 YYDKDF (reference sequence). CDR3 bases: TGTGCCACCAGCAGGGCCCTGGAAGAGACCCAGTACTTC. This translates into CATSRALEETQYF.

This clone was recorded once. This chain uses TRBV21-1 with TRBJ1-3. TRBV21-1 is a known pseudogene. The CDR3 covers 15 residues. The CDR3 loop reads CASSAEGRNGNTIYF. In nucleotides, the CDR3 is TGTGCCAGCAGCGCGGAGGGTAGAAATGGAAACACCATATATTTT.

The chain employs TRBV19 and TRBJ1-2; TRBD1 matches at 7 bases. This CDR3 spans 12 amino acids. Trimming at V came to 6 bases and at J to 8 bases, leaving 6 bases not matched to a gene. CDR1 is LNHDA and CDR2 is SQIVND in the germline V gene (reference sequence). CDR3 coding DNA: TGTGCCAGTAGGAGGAGGGGGCGAGGCTACACCTTC. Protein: CASRRRGRGYTF.

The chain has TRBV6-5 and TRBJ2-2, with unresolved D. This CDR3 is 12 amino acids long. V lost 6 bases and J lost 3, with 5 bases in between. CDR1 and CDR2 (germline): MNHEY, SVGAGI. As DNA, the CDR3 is TGTGCCAGCAGATCCTACACCGGGGAGCTGTTTTTT. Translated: CASRSYTGELFF.

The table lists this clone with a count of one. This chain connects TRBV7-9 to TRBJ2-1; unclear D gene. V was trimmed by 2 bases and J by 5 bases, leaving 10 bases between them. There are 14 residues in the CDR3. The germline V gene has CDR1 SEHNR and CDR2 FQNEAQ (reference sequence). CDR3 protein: CASSLSYRDNEQFF. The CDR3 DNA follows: TGTGCCAGCAGCTTATCTTACCGCGACAATGAGCAGTTCTTC. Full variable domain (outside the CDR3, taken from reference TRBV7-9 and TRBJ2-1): DTGVSQNPRHKITKRGQNVTFRCDPISEHNRLYWYRQTLGQGPEFLTYFQNEAQLEKSRLLSDRFSAERPKGSFSTLEIQRTEQGDSAMYLCASSLSYRDNEQFFGPGTRLTVL.

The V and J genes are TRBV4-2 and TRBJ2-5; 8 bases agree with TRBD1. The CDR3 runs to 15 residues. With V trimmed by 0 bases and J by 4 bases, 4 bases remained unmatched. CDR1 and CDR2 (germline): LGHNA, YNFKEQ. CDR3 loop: CASSQDPGGGETQYF. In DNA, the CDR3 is TGTGCCAGCAGCCAAGATCCAGGGGGCGGAGAGACCCAGTACTTC.

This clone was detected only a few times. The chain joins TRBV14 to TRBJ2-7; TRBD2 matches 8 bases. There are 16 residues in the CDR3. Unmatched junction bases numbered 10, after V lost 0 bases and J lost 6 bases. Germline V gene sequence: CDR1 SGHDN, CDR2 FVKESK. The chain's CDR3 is CASSQDPGGPKGEQYF. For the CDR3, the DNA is TGTGCCAGCAGCCAAGACCCGGGAGGGCCAAAAGGCGAGCAGTACTTC.

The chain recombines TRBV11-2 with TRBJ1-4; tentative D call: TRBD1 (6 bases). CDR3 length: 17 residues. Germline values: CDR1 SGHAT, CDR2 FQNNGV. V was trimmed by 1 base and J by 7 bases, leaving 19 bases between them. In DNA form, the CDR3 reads TGTGCCAGCAGCTTAGCCCTCCAGGGGCGGGTGTCTGAAAAACTGTTTTTT. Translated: CASSLALQGRVSEKLFF. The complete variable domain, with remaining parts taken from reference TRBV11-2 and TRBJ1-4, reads EAGVAQSPRYKIIEKRQSVAFWCNPISGHATLYWYQQILGQGPKLLIQFQNNGVVDDSQLPKDRFSAERLKGVDSTLKIQPAKLEDSAVYLCASSLALQGRVSEKLFFGSGTQLSVL.

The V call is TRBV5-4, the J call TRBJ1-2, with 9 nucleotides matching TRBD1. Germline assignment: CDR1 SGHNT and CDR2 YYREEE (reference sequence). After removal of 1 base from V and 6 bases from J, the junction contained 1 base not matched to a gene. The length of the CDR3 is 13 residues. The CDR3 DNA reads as TGTGCCAGCAGCTTGACAGGGGGCCATGGCTACACCTTC. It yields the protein CASSLTGGHGYTF.

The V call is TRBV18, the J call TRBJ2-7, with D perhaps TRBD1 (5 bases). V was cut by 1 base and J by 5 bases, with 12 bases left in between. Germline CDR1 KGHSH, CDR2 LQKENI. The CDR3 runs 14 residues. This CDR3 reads CASSPHPGFDEQYF. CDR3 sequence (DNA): TGTGCCAGCTCACCACACCCAGGGTTCGACGAGCAGTACTTC.

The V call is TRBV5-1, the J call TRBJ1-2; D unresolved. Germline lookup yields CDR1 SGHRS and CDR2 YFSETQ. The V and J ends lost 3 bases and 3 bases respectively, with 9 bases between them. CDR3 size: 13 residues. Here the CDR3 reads CASSSRVDYGYTF. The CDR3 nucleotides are TGCGCCAGCAGCTCGAGGGTCGACTATGGCTACACCTTC.

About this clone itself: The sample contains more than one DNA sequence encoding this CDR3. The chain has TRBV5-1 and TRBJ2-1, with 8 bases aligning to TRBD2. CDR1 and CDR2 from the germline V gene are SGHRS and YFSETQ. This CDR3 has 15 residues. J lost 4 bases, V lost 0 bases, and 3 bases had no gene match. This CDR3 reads CASSLVTSGYNEQFF. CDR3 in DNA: TGCGCCAGCAGCTTGGTCACTAGCGGTTACAATGAGCAGTTCTTC.

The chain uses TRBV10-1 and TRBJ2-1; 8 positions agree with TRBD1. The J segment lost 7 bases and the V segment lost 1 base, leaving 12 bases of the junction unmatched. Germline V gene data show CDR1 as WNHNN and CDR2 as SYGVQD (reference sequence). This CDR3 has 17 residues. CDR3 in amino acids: CASSEYRLDRDPNEQFF. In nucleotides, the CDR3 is TGCGCCAGCAGTGAGTATCGATTGGACAGGGACCCAAATGAGCAGTTCTTC.

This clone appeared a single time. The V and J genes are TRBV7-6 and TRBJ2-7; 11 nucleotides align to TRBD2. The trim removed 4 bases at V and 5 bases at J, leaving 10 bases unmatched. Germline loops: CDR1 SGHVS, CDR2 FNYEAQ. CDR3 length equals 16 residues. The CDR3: CASSSSSGRADHEQYF. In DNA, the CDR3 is TGTGCCAGCAGCTCAAGTAGCGGGAGGGCCGACCACGAGCAGTACTTC.

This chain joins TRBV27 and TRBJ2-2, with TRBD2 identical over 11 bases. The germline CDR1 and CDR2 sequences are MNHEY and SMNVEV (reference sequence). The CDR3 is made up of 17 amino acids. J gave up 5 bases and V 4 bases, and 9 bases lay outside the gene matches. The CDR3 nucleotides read TGTGCCAGCAGTTCTATTAGCGGGAGGGCCCGAACCGGGGAGCTGTTTTTT. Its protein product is CASSSISGRARTGELFF.

DNA for the CDR3: TGTGCCAGCAGTTTAAGCGGGGGATCCTACAATGAGCAGTTCTTC. Protein sequence: CASSLSGGSYNEQFF. This chain joins TRBV27 and TRBJ2-1; 8 bases line up with TRBD2. CDR1 is MNHEY and CDR2 is SMNVEV in the germline V gene (reference sequence). The CDR3 has 15 residues. V gave up 2 bases and J gave up 1 base; unmatched junction bases: 1.

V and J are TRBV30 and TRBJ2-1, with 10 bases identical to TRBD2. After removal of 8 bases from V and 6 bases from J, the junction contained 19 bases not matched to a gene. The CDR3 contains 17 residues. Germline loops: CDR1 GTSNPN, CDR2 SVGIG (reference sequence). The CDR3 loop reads CAGDRRQLAGTRNEQFF. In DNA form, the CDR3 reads TGTGCCGGGGACAGGCGACAACTAGCGGGAACCCGCAATGAGCAGTTCTTC. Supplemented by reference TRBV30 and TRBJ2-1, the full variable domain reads SQTIHQWPATLVQPVGSPLSLECTVEGTSNPNLYWYRQAAGRGLQLLFYSVGIGQISSEVPQNLSASRPQDRQFILSSKKLLLSDSGFYLCAGDRRQLAGTRNEQFFGPGTRLTVL.